This T cell receptor (beta chain) derives from a study of OX40 agonist ivuxolimab in advanced cancers. Study in general: Ivuxolimab, an antibody acting as an agonist of OX40 (CD134), was used to treat patients. Six ivuxolimab dose levels, 0.01 to 10 mg/kg, were given intravenously every 2 weeks. Past anti-PD-1, anti-PD-L1 or anti-CTLA-4 therapy was accepted, and 40% had received some.

As regards this clone: No antigen is known for it.

The study, taken as a whole, reports: The authors did not determine the antigen specificity of the expanded peripheral T cells.

Assay used: immunoSEQ multiplex PCR; TCRdb lists only in-frame clones, some missing. The repertoire holds 60,000 to 75,000 clones, with roughly nine tenths as singletons. This CDR3 is built from 15 residues. The V and J ends lost 5 bases and 1 base respectively, with 12 bases between them. Per germline, CDR1 SGHNT and CDR2 YENEEA. This sequence was found in an adult with an advanced solid tumor such as melanoma, head and neck, liver or kidney cancer. V gene TRBV11-3 combines with J gene TRBJ2-1, with D unclear. Here the sequenced sample was CD4+ or CD8+ T cells sorted from blood, taken in a trial of the OX40 agonist ivuxolimab. CDR3 DNA: TGTGCCAGCAGCCACTCGACACATTCCTACAATGAGCAGTTCTTC. Amino acid sequence: CASSHSTHSYNEQFF.